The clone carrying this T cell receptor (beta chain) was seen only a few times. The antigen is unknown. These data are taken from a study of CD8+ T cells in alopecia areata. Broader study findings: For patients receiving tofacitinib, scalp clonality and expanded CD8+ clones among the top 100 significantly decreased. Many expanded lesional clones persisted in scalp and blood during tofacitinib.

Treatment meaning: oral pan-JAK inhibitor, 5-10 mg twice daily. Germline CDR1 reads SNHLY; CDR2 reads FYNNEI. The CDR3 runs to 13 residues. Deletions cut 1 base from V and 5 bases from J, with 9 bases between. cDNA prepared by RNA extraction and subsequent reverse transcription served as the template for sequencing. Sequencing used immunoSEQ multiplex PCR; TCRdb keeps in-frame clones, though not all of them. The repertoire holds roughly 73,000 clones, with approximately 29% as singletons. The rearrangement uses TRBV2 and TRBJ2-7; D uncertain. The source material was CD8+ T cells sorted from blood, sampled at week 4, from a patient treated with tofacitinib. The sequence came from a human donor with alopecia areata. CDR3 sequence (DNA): TGTGCCAGCAGTGAAGAAGGGCTCCACGAGCAGTACTTC. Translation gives CASSEEGLHEQYF. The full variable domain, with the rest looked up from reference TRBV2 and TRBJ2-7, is EPEVTQTPSHQVTQMGQEVILRCVPISNHLYFYWYRQILGQKVEFLVSFYNNEISEKSEIFDDQFSVERPDGSNFTLKIRSTKLEDSAMYFCASSEEGLHEQYFGPGTRLTVT.